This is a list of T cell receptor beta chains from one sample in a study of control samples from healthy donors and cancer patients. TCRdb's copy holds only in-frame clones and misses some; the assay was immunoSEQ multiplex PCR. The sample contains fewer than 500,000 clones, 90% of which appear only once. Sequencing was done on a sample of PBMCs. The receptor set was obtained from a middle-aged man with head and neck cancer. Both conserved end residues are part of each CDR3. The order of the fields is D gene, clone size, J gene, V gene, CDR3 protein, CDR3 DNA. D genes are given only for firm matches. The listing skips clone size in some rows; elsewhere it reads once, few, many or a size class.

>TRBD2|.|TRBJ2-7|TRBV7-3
CASSLDGTSGGEQYF
TGTGCCAGCAGCTTAGATGGGACTAGCGGAGGCGAGCAGTACTTC
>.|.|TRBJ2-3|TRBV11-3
CASSLGPEQSTDTQYF
TGTGCCAGCAGCTTAGGCCCAGAACAAAGCACAGATACGCAGTATTTT
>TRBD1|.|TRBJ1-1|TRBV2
CASILQGAGTEAFF
TGTGCCAGCATCCTACAGGGGGCAGGGACTGAAGCTTTCTTT
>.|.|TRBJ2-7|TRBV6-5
CASSNRISYEQYF
TGTGCCAGCAGTAACAGGATCTCCTACGAGCAGTACTTC
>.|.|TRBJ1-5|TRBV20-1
CSAVGGQPQHF
TGCAGTGCAGTCGGGGGTCAGCCCCAGCATTTT
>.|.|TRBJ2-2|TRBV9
CASSVLIWGPGELFF
TGTGCCAGCAGCGTCCTAATCTGGGGGCCCGGGGAGCTGTTTTTT
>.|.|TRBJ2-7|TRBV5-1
CASSLDQGLGEQYF
TGCGCCAGCAGCTTGGACCAGGGGTTAGGGGAGCAGTACTTC
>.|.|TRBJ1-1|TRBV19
CASSILWDTEAFF
TGTGCCAGTAGTATCCTGTGGGACACTGAAGCTTTCTTT
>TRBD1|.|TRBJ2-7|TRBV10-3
CAISSGFGQGSYEQYF
TGTGCCATCAGCTCAGGTTTCGGACAGGGGTCCTACGAGCAGTACTTC
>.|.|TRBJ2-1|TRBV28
CASGPDVSSYNEQFF
TGTGCCAGCGGGCCGGACGTTAGCTCCTACAATGAGCAGTTCTTC
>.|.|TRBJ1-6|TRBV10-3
CAISDRGQNNSPLHF
TGTGCCATCAGTGATCGTGGACAAAATAATTCACCCCTCCACTTT
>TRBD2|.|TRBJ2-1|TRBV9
CASSVGTRDEQFF
TGTGCCAGCAGCGTAGGGACTAGGGATGAGCAGTTCTTC
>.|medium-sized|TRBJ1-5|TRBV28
CASSLFESQPQHF
TGTGCCAGCAGTTTATTTGAGTCCCAGCCCCAGCATTTT
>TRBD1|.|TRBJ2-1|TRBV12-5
CASGPSGGAYNEQFF
TGTGCTAGTGGTCCATCAGGGGGCGCCTACAATGAGCAGTTCTTC
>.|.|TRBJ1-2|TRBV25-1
CASSELANYGYTF
TGTGCCAGCAGCGAGTTAGCTAACTATGGCTACACCTTC
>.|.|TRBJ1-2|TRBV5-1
CASSLGQMTNYGYTF
TGCGCCAGCAGCTTGGGGCAGATGACTAACTATGGCTACACCTTC
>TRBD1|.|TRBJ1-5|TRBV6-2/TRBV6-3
CASSFDRDDQPQHF
TGTGCCAGCAGCTTCGACAGGGACGATCAGCCCCAGCATTTT
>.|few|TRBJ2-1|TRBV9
CASSDPTGGTVGNEQFF
TGTGCCAGCAGCGACCCTACCGGGGGGACAGTCGGCAATGAGCAGTTCTTC
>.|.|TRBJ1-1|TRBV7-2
CASSLALGNTEAFF
TGTGCCAGCAGCTTAGCCCTGGGGAACACTGAAGCTTTCTTT
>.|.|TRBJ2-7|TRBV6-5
CASSRYVGTSYEQYF
TGTGCCAGCAGTCGTTACGTAGGAACTTCCTACGAGCAGTACTTC